Shown below are 20 T cell receptor beta chains from a single sample sequenced in a study of glioma-infiltrating T cells. TCR alpha and beta CDR3 regions were amplified from RNA using iRepertoire nested multiplex PCR. TCRdb re-called the multiplex PCR reads through MiXCR, storing one row per CDR3 protein. The sample records fewer than 110,000 distinct CDR3 sequences, around 28% being singletons. The sample taken for sequencing was glioma tissue, nonneoplastic brain tissue, or PBMCs (not recorded which). The receptors here all came from a human donor with low-grade glioma or glioblastoma, undergoing nonglioma brain surgery, or in good health (not recorded which).

Many counts were recorded for this clonotype. The rearrangement links TRBV28 to TRBJ1-2; 8 nucleotides align to TRBD1. The CDR3 consists of 15 residues. Germline V gene lookup returns CDR1 MDHEN and CDR2 SYDVKM. J gave up 4 bases and V 5 bases, and 9 bases lay outside the gene matches. The CDR3 coding sequence is TGTGCCAGCAGTCCAACCGGACAGGGAGCCTATGGCTACACCTTC. Its translation is CASSPTGQGAYGYTF.

In its sample, this clonotype was seen many times. The chain's CDR3 is CASSYGIGEKNEQFF. The CDR3 DNA reads as TGTGCCAGCAGTTACGGAATAGGGGAGAAGAATGAGCAGTTCTTC. The J gene is TRBJ2-1, the V gene TRBV6-6; possibly TRBD1 or TRBD2 for D (5 bases each). The V gene lost 2 bases and the J gene lost 7 bases, with 15 bases spanning the gap. The CDR3 is made up of 15 amino acids. The germline V gene has CDR1 MNHNY and CDR2 SVGAGI (reference sequence).

In its sample, this clonotype was seen many times. The V call is TRBV11-3, the J call TRBJ2-1; D could derive from TRBD1 or TRBD2 (6 bases each). Trimming pared 1 base from V and 0 bases from J, leaving 13 bases between. Germline CDR1 SGHNT, CDR2 YENEEA. This CDR3 spans 17 amino acids. The chain's CDR3 is CASSLGGDIDSYNEQFF. The CDR3 DNA reads as TGTGCCAGCAGCTTAGGGGGGGACATCGACTCCTACAATGAGCAGTTCTTC.

Details on this clonotype: This sequence may be a read error, since a much larger clone differs from it by one base. This chain links TRBV20-1 with TRBJ2-7, with 7 bases lining up with TRBD2. The germline V gene encodes CDR1 DFQATT and CDR2 SNEGSKA (reference sequence). The CDR3 is 14 amino acids. DNA of the CDR3: TGCAGTGCTGCACCGGGAGGAGAAACCTACGAGCAGCACTTC. Protein sequence: CSAAPGGETYEQHF.

In its sample, this clonotype was seen many times. The chain couples TRBV7-2 to TRBJ2-7, with TRBD2 matching 8 bases. V was pared by 2 bases and J by 6 bases, with 9 bases of the junction left unmatched. Germline CDR1 SGHTA, CDR2 FQGNSA. The CDR3 runs to 15 residues. DNA of the CDR3: TGTGCCAGCAGCTTAAGCGTCGGGGGGGCGCCCGAGCAGTACTTC. This sequence encodes CASSLSVGGAPEQYF.

The V call is TRBV19, the J call TRBJ2-4; D unclear. Trimming took 4 bases from V and 1 from J, leaving 8 bases between them. The CDR3 is 14 amino acids. CDR1 is LNHDA, CDR2 SQIVND, per germline (reference sequence). As DNA, the CDR3 is TGTGCCAGTAGTAAAACCGAGGCCAAAAACATTCAGTACTTC. This gives the protein CASSKTEAKNIQYF.

The rearrangement joins TRBV9 to TRBJ2-1, with 8 bases matching TRBD1. The ends lost 0 bases at V and 9 bases at J; junction bases unmatched: 11. The CDR3 runs 16 residues. From germline, CDR1 is SGDLS and CDR2 YYNGEE. DNA for the CDR3: TGTGCCAGCAGCGTAGGGTGGGCAGGGGGCCCGGCTGAGCAGTTCTTC. Residues: CASSVGWAGGPAEQFF.

In this sample, this clonotype turned up once. The CDR3 end shows no conserved phenylalanine or tryptophan, and so a read error is likely. The chain uses TRBV2 and TRBJ1-6; D is unresolved. The length of the CDR3 is 14 residues. Germline CDR1 reads SNHLY; CDR2 reads FYNNEI. Trimming stripped 6 bases from V and 7 bases from J, with 13 bases between. CDR3 DNA sequence: TGTGCCAGCAGCCTGGGAAGGGCCAATTCACCCCTCCACTTG. Amino acids: CASSLGRANSPLHL.

On this clonotype: Since no conserved phenylalanine or tryptophan closes the CDR3, a read error is the likely cause. Here the CDR3 reads CASSLWTTQETQYL. The CDR3 nucleotides are TGTGCCAGCAGTTTGTGGACTACTCAAGAGACCCAGTACTTA. This chain uses TRBV12-3 or TRBV12-4 with TRBJ2-5; tentatively, D is TRBD2 (6 bases). V was clipped by 3 bases and J by 2 bases, with 10 bases between them. This CDR3 is built from 14 residues.

The rearrangement joins TRBV4-1 to TRBJ1-4; the D is unclear. V lost 0 bases and J lost 8, with 7 bases in between. The CDR3 runs to 13 residues. The germline gives CDR1 MGHRA, CDR2 YSYEKL. CDR3 nucleotide sequence: TGCGCCAGCAGCCAAGATGGAGGGGAAAAACTGTTTTTT. Translating it yields CASSQDGGEKLFF.

V usage is TRBV12-3 or TRBV12-4 and J usage is TRBJ2-7; D unclear. The J call is doubtful: the DNA matches TRBJ2-1 better. The CDR3 length is 14 residues. In nucleotides, the CDR3 is TGTGCCAGCAGTTTACCGCTTTTGGTGAATGAGCAGTTCTTC. This gives the protein CASSLPLLVNEQFF.

Note on this clonotype: A much larger clone is a single base away; this may be a read error. The rearrangement joins TRBV2 to TRBJ2-3, with 9 bases matching TRBD2. The length of the CDR3 is 16 residues. Germline loops: CDR1 SNHLY, CDR2 FYNNEI. V shed 8 bases, J shed 2 bases, and the junction held 11 bases outside the gene matches. Here the CDR3 DNA reads TGTGCCAGCCTGCTAGCGGGGATTAATACCACAGATACGCAGTATTTT. Residues: CASLLAGINTTDTQYF.

This clonotype came up a few times. The J gene is TRBJ1-5, the V gene TRBV2; D is uncertain. The germline V gene encodes CDR1 SNHLY and CDR2 FYNNEI. The CDR3 length is 14 residues. Trimming removed 4 bases from V and 0 bases from J, with 7 bases in between. The CDR3 loop is CASSGSLSNQPQHF. The CDR3 coding sequence is TGTGCCAGCAGTGGTTCACTTAGCAATCAGCCCCAGCATTTT.

This clonotype was seen repeatedly, ten times or more. The chain has TRBV5-4 and TRBJ2-3; TRBD1 aligns across 9 bases. The CDR3 is 15 amino acids. Losses at the gene ends were 5 bases for V and 3 bases for J; bases not matched to a gene: 7. CDR1 and CDR2 from the germline V gene are SGHNT and YYREEE (reference sequence). CDR3 nucleotides: TGTGCCAGCAGTTTAACAGGGGGCGCGACAGATACGCAGTATTTT. This translates into CASSLTGGATDTQYF.

Regarding this clonotype: A much bigger clone sits one base away, suggesting this may be a read error. The chain combines TRBV6-1 with TRBJ2-7, with D possibly called TRBD1 or TRBD2 (6 bases each). The CDR3 covers 13 residues. Germline CDR1 MNHNS, CDR2 SASEGT. The CDR3 nucleotides read TGTGCCGGCAGGCCGGGGGCCTCCTACGAGCAGTACTTC. As protein: CAGRPGASYEQYF.

This clonotype was seen at least ten times. The J gene is TRBJ2-1, the V gene TRBV28; 7 bases fit TRBD1. Germline assignment: CDR1 MDHEN and CDR2 SYDVKM. V was pared by 4 bases and J by 6 bases, with 6 bases of the junction left unmatched. This CDR3 contains 14 residues. The CDR3 DNA is TGTGCCAGCAGTTGGACAGGAAGGGGCAATGAGCAGTTCTTC. Protein sequence: CASSWTGRGNEQFF.

Many counts were recorded for this clonotype. The chain carries TRBV6-2 or TRBV6-3 and TRBJ1-5; D gene ambiguous. Germline values: CDR1 MNHEY, CDR2 SVGEGT. This CDR3 is 14 amino acids long. Trimming pared 4 bases from V and 0 bases from J, leaving 7 bases between. The CDR3: CASSFDVSNQPQHF. CDR3 DNA: TGTGCCAGCAGTTTTGATGTTAGCAATCAGCCCCAGCATTTT.

Worth noting for this clonotype: A clone one base away is much larger, so this may be a read error. V and J are TRBV12-5 and TRBJ1-1; no clear D. Deletions cut 7 bases from V and 2 bases from J, with 8 bases between. The length of the CDR3 is 12 residues. CDR1 and CDR2 from the germline V gene are LGHNT and FRNRAP. The CDR3 DNA reads TGTGCTAGTGATTACATAAACACTGAAGCTTTCTTT. This translates into CASDYINTEAFF.

This clonotype was observed many times. This chain uses TRBV6-1 with TRBJ1-2; 7 nucleotides align to TRBD1. Germline V CDR1 and CDR2: MNHNS, SASEGT. The CDR3 contains 13 residues. With 7 bases clipped from V and 2 bases from J, the junction kept 4 bases outside the gene matches. The CDR3 DNA reads TGTGCCAGCACCAGACAGGGAAACTATGGCTACACCTTC. As protein: CASTRQGNYGYTF.

The chain recombines TRBV7-2 with TRBJ2-1; possibly TRBD1 for D (5 bases). The CDR3 runs 11 residues. V lost 5 bases, J lost 10 bases, and 9 bases lay in between. Germline V lookup: CDR1 SGHTA, CDR2 FQGNSA. CDR3 DNA sequence: TGTGCCAGCAGCACCCGACAGGAGCAGTTCTTC. Protein product: CASSTRQEQFF.